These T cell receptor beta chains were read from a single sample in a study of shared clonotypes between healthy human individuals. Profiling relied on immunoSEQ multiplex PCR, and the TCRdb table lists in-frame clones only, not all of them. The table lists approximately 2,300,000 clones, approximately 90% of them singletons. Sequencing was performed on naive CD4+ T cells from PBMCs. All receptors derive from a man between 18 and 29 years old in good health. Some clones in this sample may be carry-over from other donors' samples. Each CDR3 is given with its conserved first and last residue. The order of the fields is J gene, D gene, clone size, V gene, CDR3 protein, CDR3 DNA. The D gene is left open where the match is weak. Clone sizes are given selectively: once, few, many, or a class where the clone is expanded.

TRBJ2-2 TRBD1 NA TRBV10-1 CASSFHRGFYLSAGELFF TGCGCCAGCAGCTTCCACAGGGGGTTTTACCTCTCAGCCGGGGAGCTGTTTTTT
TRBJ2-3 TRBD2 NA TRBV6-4 CASSEGSGSHDTQYF TGTGCCAGCAGTGAGGGTAGCGGGAGCCATGATACGCAGTATTTT
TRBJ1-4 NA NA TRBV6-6 CASTGAGRELFF TGTGCCAGCACCGGGGCTGGGAGGGAACTGTTTTTT
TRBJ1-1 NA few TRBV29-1 CSVAGPNTEAFF TGCAGCGTTGCAGGGCCGAACACTGAAGCTTTCTTT
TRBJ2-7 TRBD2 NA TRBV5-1 CASSKLAGVNPEQYF TGCGCCAGCAGCAAGCTAGCGGGAGTTAACCCCGAGCAGTACTTC
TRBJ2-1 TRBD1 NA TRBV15 CATSRDPGQAVHEQFF TGTGCCACCAGCAGAGATCCGGGACAGGCCGTCCATGAGCAGTTCTTC
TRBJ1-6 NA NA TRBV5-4 CASTPGSENNSPLHF TGTGCCAGCACCCCCGGCTCAGAGAATAATTCACCCCTCCACTTT
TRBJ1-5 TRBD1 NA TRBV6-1 CASIRTGEGQPQHF TGTGCCAGCATTCGGACAGGGGAAGGTCAGCCCCAGCATTTT
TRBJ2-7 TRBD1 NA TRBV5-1 CASSWTGIGYEQYF TGCGCCAGCAGCTGGACAGGGATAGGCTACGAGCAGTACTTC
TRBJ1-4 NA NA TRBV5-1 CASRGEMGEKLFF TGCGCCAGCAGGGGTGAGATGGGAGAAAAACTGTTTTTT
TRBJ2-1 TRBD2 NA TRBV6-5 CASSLTSGSYNEQFF TGTGCCAGCAGTTTGACTAGCGGGAGTTACAATGAGCAGTTCTTC
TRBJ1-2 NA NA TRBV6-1 CASSEAGPISNYGYTF TGTGCCAGCAGTGAAGCAGGGCCCATTTCTAACTATGGCTACACCTTC
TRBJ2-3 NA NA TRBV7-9 CASSPLGGTQYF TGTGCCAGCAGCCCACTAGGTGGTACGCAGTATTTT
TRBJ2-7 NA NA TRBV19 CATASGSPYEQYF TGTGCCACCGCATCGGGATCTCCCTACGAGCAGTACTTC
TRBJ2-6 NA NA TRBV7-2 CASSLGAGAAGANVLTF TGTGCCAGCAGCTTAGGTGCAGGGGCGGCAGGGGCCAACGTCCTGACTTTC
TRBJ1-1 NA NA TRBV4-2 CASSQNGPGEVFF TGTGCCAGCAGCCAAAACGGACCGGGGGAAGTTTTCTTT
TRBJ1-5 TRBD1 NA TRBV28 CASSPDREGYSNQPQHF TGTGCCAGCAGCCCGGACAGGGAGGGTTATAGCAATCAGCCCCAGCATTTT
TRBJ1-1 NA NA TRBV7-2 CASSLGRAGRSEAFF TGTGCCAGCAGCTTAGGACGGGCAGGGCGGTCTGAAGCTTTCTTT
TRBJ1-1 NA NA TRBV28 CASSLRRLVEAFF TGTGCCAGCAGTTTACGCAGGTTAGTTGAAGCTTTCTTT
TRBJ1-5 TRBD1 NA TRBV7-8 CASSLSGTGWDNQPQHF TGTGCCAGCAGCTTATCCGGGACAGGGTGGGACAATCAGCCCCAGCATTTT
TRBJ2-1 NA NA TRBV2 CASKYNEQFF TGTGCCAGCAAGTACAATGAGCAGTTCTTC
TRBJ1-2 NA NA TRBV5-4 CASSFEGSYGYTF TGTGCCAGCAGCTTTGAGGGTTCCTATGGCTACACCTTC
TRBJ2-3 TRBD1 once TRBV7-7 CASSLGTGDTQYF TGTGCCAGCAGCTTAGGGACAGGAGATACGCAGTATTTT
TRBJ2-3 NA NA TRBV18 CASSLPVGSTDTQYF TGTGCCAGCTCACTCCCCGTGGGGAGCACAGATACGCAGTATTTT
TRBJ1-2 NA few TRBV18 CASSPGGVVGYTF TGTGCCAGCTCACCAGGAGGGGTTGTGGGCTACACCTTC
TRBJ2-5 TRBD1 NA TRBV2 CASSQTGDGKTQYF TGTGCCAGCAGTCAGACAGGGGACGGAAAGACCCAGTACTTC
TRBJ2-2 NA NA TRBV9 CASSVTPEANTGELFF TGTGCCAGCAGCGTGACACCCGAAGCCAACACCGGGGAGCTGTTTTTT
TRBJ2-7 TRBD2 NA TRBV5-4 CASSLASGSSYEQYF TGTGCCAGCAGCTTGGCTAGCGGGAGTTCCTACGAGCAGTACTTC
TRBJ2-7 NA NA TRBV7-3 CASSLNSRGEQYF TGTGCCAGCAGCTTAAATTCCAGGGGCGAGCAGTACTTC
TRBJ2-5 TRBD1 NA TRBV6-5 CASRMDRGKETQYF TGTGCCAGCAGGATGGACAGGGGAAAAGAGACCCAGTACTTC
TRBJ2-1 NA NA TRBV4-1 CASSQAQRVPYNEQFF TGCGCCAGCAGCCAAGCGCAGCGGGTCCCCTACAATGAGCAGTTCTTC
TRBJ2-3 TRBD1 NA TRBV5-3 CARSPGGQKTDTQYF TGTGCCAGAAGCCCAGGGGGCCAGAAGACAGATACGCAGTATTTT
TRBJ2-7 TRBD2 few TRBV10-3 CAISLGLAGYEQYF TGTGCCATCAGTCTGGGACTAGCGGGGTACGAGCAGTACTTC
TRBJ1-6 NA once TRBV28 CASSFDGVEPLHF TGTGCCAGCAGTTTTGATGGGGTAGAGCCCCTCCACTTT
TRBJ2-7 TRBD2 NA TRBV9 CASSYDGLAGTYEQYF TGTGCCAGCAGCTACGATGGACTAGCGGGAACCTACGAGCAGTACTTC
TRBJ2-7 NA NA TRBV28 CASSVLRMSYEQYF TGTGCCAGCAGTGTATTACGTATGTCCTACGAGCAGTACTTC
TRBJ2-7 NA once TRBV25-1 CASSAGSLPTYSYEQYF TGTGCCAGCAGTGCGGGGTCCTTACCCACTTACTCCTACGAGCAGTACTTC
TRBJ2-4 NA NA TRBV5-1 CASSLVGGLKNIQYF TGCGCCAGCAGCTTGGTTGGAGGGCTCAAAAACATTCAGTACTTC
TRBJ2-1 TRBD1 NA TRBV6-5 CASSYETGGGGTSFF TGTGCCAGCAGTTACGAGACAGGGGGCGGCGGGACATCTTTCTTC
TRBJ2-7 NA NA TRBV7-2 CASSDIGTIISYEQYF TGTGCCAGCAGCGACATCGGGACAATTATTTCCTACGAGCAGTACTTC
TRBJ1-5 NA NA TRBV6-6 CASTAGGGQPQHF TGTGCCAGCACCGCCGGGGGGGGCCAGCCCCAGCATTTT
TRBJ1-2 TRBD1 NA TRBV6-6 CASSTTGAANYGYTF TGTGCCAGCAGTACAACAGGGGCCGCTAACTATGGCTACACCTTC
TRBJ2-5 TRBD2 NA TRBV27 CASSLRLAGGWTQYF TGTGCCAGCAGTTTAAGACTAGCGGGAGGTTGGACCCAGTACTTC
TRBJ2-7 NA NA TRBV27 CASSFTVSYEQYF TGTGCCAGCAGTTTCACAGTGTCCTACGAGCAGTACTTC
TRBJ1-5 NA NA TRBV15 CATSRDGRGGEPQHF TGTGCCACCAGCAGAGATGGGAGGGGTGGGGAACCCCAGCATTTT
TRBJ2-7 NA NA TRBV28 CASSLVTPYSYEQYF TGTGCCAGCAGTTTAGTAACCCCATATTCCTACGAGCAGTACTTC
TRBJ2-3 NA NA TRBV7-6 CASSLGSRHSRNTQYF TGTGCCAGCAGCTTAGGCTCCCGTCACAGCAGGAATACGCAGTATTTT
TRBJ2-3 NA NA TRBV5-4 CASSLGRGSLYTQYF TGTGCCAGCAGCTTAGGTCGGGGGTCGCTGTATACGCAGTATTTT
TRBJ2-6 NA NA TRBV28 CASSLWRGTEGGSGANVLTF TGTGCCAGCAGTTTATGGAGGGGGACAGAGGGGGGATCTGGGGCCAACGTCCTGACTTTC
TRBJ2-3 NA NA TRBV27 CASSPYTDTQYF TGTGCCAGCAGTCCTTACACAGATACGCAGTATTTT
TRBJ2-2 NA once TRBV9 CASSVGVGEDTGELFF TGTGCCAGCAGCGTAGGCGTGGGCGAGGACACCGGGGAGCTGTTTTTT
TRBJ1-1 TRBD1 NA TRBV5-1 CASSLSAGGQAEAFF TGCGCCAGCAGCTTGTCGGCAGGGGGCCAGGCTGAAGCTTTCTTT
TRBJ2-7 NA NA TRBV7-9 CASSVGLGEQYF TGTGCCAGCAGCGTTGGACTGGGCGAGCAGTACTTC
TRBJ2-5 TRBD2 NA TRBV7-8 CASSTDRGGGFAETQYF TGTGCCAGCAGCACCGATCGCGGGGGGGGCTTTGCAGAGACCCAGTACTTC
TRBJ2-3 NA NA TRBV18 CASSPPNLPTDTQYF TGTGCCAGCTCACCACCCAACCTACCCACAGATACGCAGTATTTT
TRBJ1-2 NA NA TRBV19 CASSIYGGQTKYGYTF TGTGCCAGTAGTATATACGGGGGCCAGACCAAGTATGGCTACACCTTC